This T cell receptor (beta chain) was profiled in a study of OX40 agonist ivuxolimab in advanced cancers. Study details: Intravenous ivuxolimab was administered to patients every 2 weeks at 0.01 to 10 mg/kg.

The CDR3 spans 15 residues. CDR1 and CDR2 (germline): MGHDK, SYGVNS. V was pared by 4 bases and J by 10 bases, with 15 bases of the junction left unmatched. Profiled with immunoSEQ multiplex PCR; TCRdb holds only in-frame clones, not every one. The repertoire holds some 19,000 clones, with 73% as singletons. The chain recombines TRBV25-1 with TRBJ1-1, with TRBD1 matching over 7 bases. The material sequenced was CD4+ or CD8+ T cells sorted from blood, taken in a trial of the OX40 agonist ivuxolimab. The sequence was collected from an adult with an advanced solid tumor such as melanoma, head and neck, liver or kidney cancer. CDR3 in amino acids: CASSVWGEGQRRAFF. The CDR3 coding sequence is TGTGCCAGCAGTGTATGGGGGGAGGGACAGCGGCGAGCTTTCTTT.